What follows are 31 T cell receptor beta chains derived from one specimen sequenced in a study of OX40 agonist ivuxolimab in advanced cancers. Clones were read by immunoSEQ multiplex PCR, and TCRdb kept only the in-frame ones, dropping some. The table records 15,000 to 20,000 clones, about 90% of them present only once. The sample in question was CD4+ or CD8+ T cells sorted from blood, obtained in a trial of the OX40 agonist ivuxolimab. The receptors originated from an adult with an advanced solid tumor such as melanoma, head and neck, liver or kidney cancer.

The chain employs TRBV5-8 and TRBJ1-1; a possible D gene is TRBD1 (6 bases). Germline values: CDR1 SGHTS, CDR2 YDEGEE. The CDR3 contains 15 residues. Trimming left V 2 bases short and J 4 bases short, with 15 bases between. The CDR3 loop reads CASSFHRVAGTEAFF. The CDR3 DNA follows: TGTGCCAGCAGCTTCCACAGGGTTGCTGGCACTGAAGCTTTCTTT.

V gene TRBV7-3 combines with J gene TRBJ2-2; 9 nucleotides line up with TRBD1. The CDR3 sequence is 14 residues long. V lost 5 bases and J lost 9; bases outside the gene matches: 7. CDR1 and CDR2 from the germline V gene are SGHTA and FQGTGA. The CDR3 loop is CASSRQGGSRELFF. In nucleotides, the CDR3 is TGTGCCAGCAGCAGACAGGGGGGGAGCCGGGAGCTGTTTTTT.

The chain uses TRBV9 and TRBJ2-3, with 10 bases lining up with TRBD2. The CDR3 runs to 16 residues. CDR1 SGDLS and CDR2 YYNGEE come from the germline V gene. V was clipped by 4 bases and J by 4 bases; unmatched bases: 9. The CDR3: CASSLYSGGPSDTQYF. Here the CDR3 DNA reads TGTGCCAGCAGCCTATATAGCGGGGGGCCCTCAGATACGCAGTATTTT.

The rearrangement uses TRBV27 and TRBJ2-2, with D tentatively TRBD1 or TRBD2 (5 bases each). V was shortened by 4 bases and J by 3 bases, with 12 bases between the two germline ends. The CDR3 totals 15 residues. Germline V gene data show CDR1 as MNHEY and CDR2 as SMNVEV (reference sequence). In nucleotides, the CDR3 is TGTGCCAGCAGTTATGGGGGTTTATACACCGGGGAGCTGTTTTTT. Translation: CASSYGGLYTGELFF.

V is TRBV9 and J is TRBJ1-1, with a weak D call TRBD1 (5 bases). V was shortened by 4 bases and J by 0 bases, with 13 bases between the two germline ends. The CDR3 spans 15 residues. From germline, CDR1 is SGDLS and CDR2 YYNGEE. CDR3 nucleotide sequence: TGTGCCAGCAGCCCTAGTGGGGCGATGAACACTGAAGCTTTCTTT. This translates into CASSPSGAMNTEAFF.

The gene calls are TRBV28 and TRBJ1-1; possibly TRBD1 for D (6 bases). The V end was cut by 4 bases, the J end by 0 bases, with 18 bases between. This CDR3 spans 17 amino acids. Germline-derived CDR1 and CDR2 are MDHEN and SYDVKM. This CDR3 reads CASSSADMRGLNTEAFF. The CDR3 nucleotides read TGTGCCAGCAGTTCCGCGGACATGAGGGGGTTGAACACTGAAGCTTTCTTT.

V and J are TRBV6-6 and TRBJ2-1, with D maybe TRBD2 (5 bases). V shed 2 bases and J shed 8 bases, with 16 bases lying between them. Germline lookup yields CDR1 MNHNY and CDR2 SVGAGI (reference sequence). This CDR3 contains 15 residues. The CDR3 sequence is CASSYGGLPMDEQFF. The DNA for the CDR3 is TGTGCCAGCAGTTACGGCGGACTCCCGATGGATGAGCAGTTCTTC.

This chain links TRBV5-8 with TRBJ2-3; no reliable D call. Per germline, CDR1 SGHTS and CDR2 YDEGEE. The CDR3 runs 13 residues. Trimming shortened V by 2 bases and J by 0 bases, and 4 bases separated the two germline ends. The chain's CDR3 is CASSFRSTDTQYF. The CDR3 DNA reads as TGTGCCAGCAGCTTTAGGAGCACAGATACGCAGTATTTT.

This chain uses TRBV5-1 with TRBJ2-5, with D unresolved. Germline V CDR1 and CDR2: SGHRS, YFSETQ. V lost 5 bases and J lost 2, with 19 bases in between. The CDR3 has 16 amino acids. The CDR3 DNA reads TGCGCCAGCAGAATCGTGGGCGCAGCAGGACAAGAGACCCAGTACTTC. It codes for CASRIVGAAGQETQYF.

This chain links TRBV7-6 with TRBJ2-7, with no clear D. The V and J ends lost 0 bases and 0 bases respectively, with 12 bases between them. Germline CDR1 reads SGHVS; CDR2 reads FNYEAQ. CDR3 size: 16 residues. CDR3 DNA: TGTGCCAGCAGCTTAGCCTCAACACAAAGCTCCTACGAGCAGTACTTC. Amino acids: CASSLASTQSSYEQYF.

The chain combines TRBV5-1 with TRBJ2-5, with D uncertain. V lost 3 bases to trimming and J lost 3 bases, with 9 bases between them. The CDR3 runs to 13 residues. Germline loops: CDR1 SGHRS, CDR2 YFSETQ. In DNA, the CDR3 is TGCGCCAGCAGCTCCGAATCGGAAGAGACCCAGTACTTC. Translated, it gives CASSSESEETQYF. The variable domain in full, completed from reference TRBV5-1 and TRBJ2-5, reads KAGVTQTPRYLIKTRGQQVTLSCSPISGHRSVSWYQQTPGQGLQFLFEYFSETQRNKGNFPGRFSGRQFSNSRSEMNVSTLELGDSALYLCASSSESEETQYFGPGTRLLVL.

Of note for this clone: A junction boundary mismatches the germline segment, possibly from a read error. The rearrangement links TRBV6-5 to TRBJ1-1, with TRBD1 as a possible D gene (5 bases). The germline gives CDR1 MNHEY, CDR2 SVGAGI. This CDR3 contains 14 residues. The CDR3 DNA sequence: TGTGCCAGCACTTACACTGGGGGTGGTACTGAAGCTTTCTTT. Translated: CASTYTGGGTEAFF.

The chain is built from TRBV27 and TRBJ1-6; 9 bases map to TRBD1. CDR1 and CDR2 from the germline V gene are MNHEY and SMNVEV (reference sequence). The CDR3 loop spans 15 amino acids. J gave up 5 bases and V 5 bases, and 4 bases lay outside the gene matches. The CDR3 DNA sequence: TGTGCCAGCAGTCAAGACAGGGGGAATAATTCACCCCTCCACTTT. It translates to CASSQDRGNNSPLHF.

This chain connects TRBV9 to TRBJ1-4; D is undetermined. V lost 4 bases to trimming and J lost 5 bases, with 6 bases between them. The CDR3 is 12 residues long. Germline-derived CDR1 and CDR2 are SGDLS and YYNGEE. Written as DNA, the CDR3 is TGTGCCAGCAGCTCGGGGAATGAAAAACTGTTTTTT. Its protein is CASSSGNEKLFF.

V is TRBV19 and J is TRBJ2-7; 7 bases are a match to TRBD1. This CDR3 has 15 residues. The germline V gene has CDR1 LNHDA and CDR2 SQIVND (reference sequence). The J segment lost 2 bases and the V segment lost 1 base, leaving 5 bases of the junction unmatched. The CDR3 spells CASSIGGGKAYEQYF. The CDR3 nucleotides read TGTGCCAGTAGTATAGGAGGGGGCAAGGCCTACGAGCAGTACTTC.

This clone has just one count. CDR3: CASSPDRVSDTF. DNA of the CDR3: TGTGCCAGCAGCCCGGACAGGGTTAGTGACACCTTC. The gene calls are TRBV5-6 and TRBJ1-2, with 8 bases aligning to TRBD1. This CDR3 is 12 amino acids long. Losses at the gene ends were 4 bases for V and 12 bases for J; bases not matched to a gene: 8. From germline, CDR1 is SGHDT and CDR2 YYEEEE. Together with reference TRBV5-6 and TRBJ1-2, the CDR3 gives the full variable domain: DAGVTQSPTHLIKTRGQQVTLRCSPKSGHDTVSWYQQALGQGPQFIFQYYEEEERQRGNFPDRFSGHQFPNYSSELNVNALLLGDSALYLCASSPDRVSDTFGSGTRLTVV.

Points on this clone: The same CDR3 also results from other DNA sequences found in this sample. The genes are TRBV11-2 and TRBJ2-7, with no clear D. This CDR3 contains 11 residues. The germline V gene encodes CDR1 SGHAT and CDR2 FQNNGV. With 4 bases removed from V and 1 base from J, the gap between germline ends came to 2 bases. The CDR3 DNA reads as TGTGCCAGCAGCTCTTCCTACGAGCAGTACTTC. As protein: CASSSSYEQYF.

The chain uses TRBV27 and TRBJ2-1; D gene unclear. V was shortened by 4 bases and J by 9 bases, with 13 bases between the two germline ends. Germline CDR1 reads MNHEY; CDR2 reads SMNVEV (reference sequence). The CDR3 sequence is 13 residues long. The CDR3 nucleotides are TGTGCCAGCAGTTCACACCCCACCGGTGAGCAGTTCTTC. It is translated as CASSSHPTGEQFF.

The chain links TRBV7-6 to TRBJ2-1; D is possibly TRBD1 or TRBD2 (5 bases each). Germline V gene data show CDR1 as SGHVS and CDR2 as FNYEAQ. V gave up 4 bases and J gave up 8 bases, with 9 bases separating them. CDR3 length: 12 residues. The CDR3: CASSWVGDEQFF. The CDR3 DNA sequence: TGTGCCAGCAGCTGGGTGGGGGATGAGCAGTTCTTC.

The chain links TRBV5-6 to TRBJ1-3; D uncertain. The length of the CDR3 is 18 residues. Trimming stripped 0 bases from V and 0 bases from J, with 16 bases between. Per germline, CDR1 SGHDT and CDR2 YYEEEE. The CDR3 region is CASSLGLSGRISGNTIYF. The CDR3 bases are TGTGCCAGCAGCTTGGGCCTCTCGGGCCGAATCTCTGGAAACACCATATATTTT.

This clone showed up just once. The V and J genes are TRBV6-5 and TRBJ1-1; tentatively, D is TRBD1 (6 bases). The CDR3 extends over 14 amino acids. Germline V gene sequence: CDR1 MNHEY, CDR2 SVGAGI. Trimming removed 6 bases at V and 10 bases at J, with 21 bases between. The CDR3 nucleotides are TGTGCCAGCAGCACTACGGGACATGTGGATACAGCTTTCTTT. Protein sequence: CASSTTGHVDTAFF.

The V gene is TRBV5-6, the J gene TRBJ1-2, with D uncertain. The V end lost 5 bases, the J end lost 8 bases, and 13 bases lay between the germline ends. Germline V gives CDR1 SGHDT, CDR2 YYEEEE. This CDR3 region has 12 residues. CDR3 loop: CASSGFVSGYTF. CDR3 DNA: TGTGCCAGCAGTGGTTTCGTAAGCGGCTACACCTTC. The full variable domain, completed using reference TRBV5-6 and TRBJ1-2, is DAGVTQSPTHLIKTRGQQVTLRCSPKSGHDTVSWYQQALGQGPQFIFQYYEEEERQRGNFPDRFSGHQFPNYSSELNVNALLLGDSALYLCASSGFVSGYTFGSGTRLTVV.

The rearrangement joins TRBV11-2 to TRBJ2-3; either TRBD1 or TRBD2 may supply D (6 bases each). The CDR3 has 13 residues. V lost 4 bases to trimming and J lost 6 bases, with 11 bases between them. CDR1 is SGHAT and CDR2 is FQNNGV in the germline V gene. The CDR3 region has the DNA TGTGCCAGCAGCTACGGGGGCGCGGATACGCAGTATTTT. Its protein product is CASSYGGADTQYF.

The chain couples TRBV10-3 to TRBJ1-5; a weak D match, TRBD1 (5 bases). Germline loops: CDR1 ENHRY, CDR2 SYGVKD. Trimming pared 3 bases from V and 0 bases from J, leaving 15 bases between. The CDR3 consists of 17 residues. The CDR3 coding sequence is TGTGCCATCAGTGAATTAGGGGCAGGTGATAGCAATCAGCCCCAGCATTTT. Translated: CAISELGAGDSNQPQHF.

The genes are TRBV7-6 and TRBJ2-2, with unresolved D. The V gene lost 4 bases and the J gene lost 6 bases, with 6 bases spanning the gap. The CDR3 covers 12 residues. Germline assignment: CDR1 SGHVS and CDR2 FNYEAQ. CDR3 loop: CASSSLSGELFF. The CDR3 region has the DNA TGTGCCAGCAGCTCCCTATCCGGGGAGCTGTTTTTT. Supplemented by reference TRBV7-6 and TRBJ2-2, the full variable domain reads GAGVSQSPRYKVTKRGQDVALRCDPISGHVSLYWYRQALGQGPEFLTYFNYEAQQDKSGLPNDRFSAERPEGSISTLTIQRTEQRDSAMYRCASSSLSGELFFGEGSRLTVL.

The chain employs TRBV6-5 and TRBJ2-7; 7 bases agree with TRBD2. The trim removed 6 bases at V and 2 bases at J, leaving 10 bases unmatched. CDR1 MNHEY and CDR2 SVGAGI come from the germline V gene. CDR3 length equals 15 residues. The CDR3 loop is CASSLGLEVAYEQYF. The CDR3 nucleotides are TGTGCCAGCAGCCTCGGACTAGAAGTGGCCTACGAGCAGTACTTC.

The chain employs TRBV5-4 and TRBJ2-1; 7 bases map to TRBD2. V shed 2 bases, J shed 5 bases, and the junction held 10 bases outside the gene matches. The CDR3 is made up of 16 amino acids. CDR1 and CDR2 from the germline V gene are SGHNT and YYREEE (reference sequence). The DNA of the CDR3 is TGTGCCAGCAGCTTTCCTGGACTAGGGGATAACAATGAGCAGTTCTTC. The encoded protein is CASSFPGLGDNNEQFF.

The V and J genes are TRBV4-1 and TRBJ1-1, with a weak D call TRBD1 (6 bases). Germline assignment: CDR1 MGHRA and CDR2 YSYEKL. The CDR3 is made up of 15 amino acids. The V and J ends lost 1 base and 0 bases respectively, with 9 bases between them. This CDR3 reads CASSQARGMNTEAFF. CDR3 DNA sequence: TGCGCCAGCAGCCAAGCAAGGGGGATGAACACTGAAGCTTTCTTT.

J is TRBJ1-4 and V is TRBV7-2, with D hard to call. The CDR3 is made up of 16 amino acids. Trimming cost V 5 bases and J 6 bases, with 19 bases left between them. CDR1 SGHTA and CDR2 FQGNSA come from the germline V gene. CDR3 residues: CASSTNSFREDEKLFF. The CDR3 nucleotides read TGTGCCAGCAGCACCAATTCGTTTCGGGAAGATGAAAAACTGTTTTTT.

This chain joins TRBV28 and TRBJ1-2; tentative D call: TRBD1 (6 bases). The CDR3 totals 12 residues. Trimming pared 6 bases from V and 8 bases from J, leaving 13 bases between. The germline gives CDR1 MDHEN, CDR2 SYDVKM. The CDR3 DNA reads TGTGCCAGCAGAGGGACATGGGAAGGCTACACCTTC. It is translated as CASRGTWEGYTF.

This clone is a singleton in its sample. The rearrangement uses TRBV25-1 and TRBJ2-7; D gene ambiguous. The CDR3 extends over 11 amino acids. V gave up 5 bases and J gave up 3 bases, with 5 bases separating them. CDR1 MGHDK and CDR2 SYGVNS come from the germline V gene. The CDR3 loop is CASSLGYEQYF. The CDR3 DNA reads as TGTGCCAGCAGTCTAGGCTACGAGCAGTACTTC.